Presented here are 31 T cell receptor beta chains from one specimen sequenced in a study of blood T cell repertoires in COVID-19. TCRdb's table, derived via immunoSEQ multiplex PCR, lists solely in-frame clones and lacks some. The data hold about 37,000 clones, with more than 70% observed a single time. The sample consisted of peripheral blood. Receptors originate from a human donor in a cohort sampled during active COVID-19.

The chain has TRBV18 and TRBJ1-1; 8 bases are shared with TRBD1. Germline-derived CDR1 and CDR2 are KGHSH and LQKENI. The CDR3 sequence is 14 residues long. V shed 5 bases, J shed 3 bases, and the junction held 5 bases outside the gene matches. For the CDR3, the DNA is TGTGCCAGCTCAGCGACAGGGGTCGACACTGAAGCTTTCTTT. Amino acid sequence: CASSATGVDTEAFF.

V is TRBV4-3 and J is TRBJ1-3; D is uncertain. Germline V CDR1 and CDR2: LGHNA, YSLEER. V was cut by 2 bases and J by 0 bases, with 8 bases left in between. CDR3 length equals 15 residues. The DNA of the CDR3 is TGCGCCAGCAGCCAACTCCCAGGCTCTGGAAACACCATATATTTT. Translating it yields CASSQLPGSGNTIYF.

This chain uses TRBV7-2 with TRBJ2-3; a possible D gene is TRBD2 (5 bases). V was pared by 1 base and J by 4 bases, with 9 bases between. This CDR3 comprises 14 residues. The V gene's germline CDR1 is SGHTA and CDR2 FQGNSA. Here the CDR3 reads CASSLVRRPDTQYF. In nucleotides, the CDR3 is TGTGCCAGCAGCTTAGTCCGGAGGCCAGATACGCAGTATTTT.

V usage is TRBV6-5 and J usage is TRBJ1-6, with no clear D. V was cut by 7 bases and J by 5 bases, with 9 bases left in between. This CDR3 has 13 residues. Germline lookup yields CDR1 MNHEY and CDR2 SVGAGI. This CDR3 is CASKEGNNSPLHF. CDR3 nucleotide sequence: TGTGCCAGCAAGGAGGGAAATAATTCACCCCTCCACTTT.

V and J are TRBV5-1 and TRBJ1-1, with 7 bases fitting TRBD1. CDR1 and CDR2 from the germline V gene are SGHRS and YFSETQ. The CDR3 extends over 15 amino acids. J was trimmed by 5 bases and V by 4 bases; bases with no gene match: 11. The CDR3 DNA reads TGCGCCAGCAGCCTTGCAAGGGGGCTTCGAACTGAAGCTTTCTTT. Its translation is CASSLARGLRTEAFF.

J is TRBJ2-1 and V is TRBV7-9; a possible D gene is TRBD2 (5 bases). Germline values: CDR1 SEHNR, CDR2 FQNEAQ (reference sequence). Trimming removed 1 base from V and 14 bases from J, with 9 bases in between. The CDR3 has 11 amino acids. CDR3 in DNA: TGTGCCAGCAGCTTAGTCCTAGCAAAGTTCTTC. Residues: CASSLVLAKFF.

This chain uses TRBV5-1 with TRBJ2-2, with 7 bases lining up with TRBD1. Germline CDR1 reads SGHRS; CDR2 reads YFSETQ. This CDR3 region has 16 residues. V trimming: 4 bases; J trimming: 2 bases; junction bases outside the gene matches: 8. CDR3 nucleotide sequence: TGCGCCAGCAGCCCGGGACAGCCGATAAACACCGGGGAGCTGTTTTTT. This sequence encodes CASSPGQPINTGELFF.

V and J are TRBV14 and TRBJ1-1; D is possibly TRBD1 (5 bases). Per the germline V gene, CDR1 is SGHDN and CDR2 is FVKESK. Trimming left V 1 base short and J 8 bases short, with 14 bases between. The CDR3 has 14 residues. In DNA form, the CDR3 reads TGTGCCAGCAGCCAAGGACCAGGGTTTTCCGAAGCTTTCTTT. As protein: CASSQGPGFSEAFF.

In nucleotides, the CDR3 is TGTGCCAGCAGCGTAGTAGCTCCTCCGGCCGACAATGAGCAGTTCTTC. Amino acids: CASSVVAPPADNEQFF. The chain links TRBV9 to TRBJ2-1; D uncertain. CDR1 SGDLS and CDR2 YYNGEE come from the germline V gene. Trimming took off 0 bases at V and 5 bases at J, with 15 bases between the two ends. The CDR3 has 16 residues. Combining the CDR3 with reference TRBV9 and TRBJ2-1 gives the whole variable domain DSGVTQTPKHLITATGQRVTLRCSPRSGDLSVYWYQQSLDQGLQFLIQYYNGEERAKGNILERFSAQQFPDLHSELNLSSLELGDSALYFCASSVVAPPADNEQFFGPGTRLTVL.

V is TRBV21-1 and J is TRBJ1-5; the D call of TRBD1 is as the table states it, not checked on the DNA. TRBV21-1 is recorded as a pseudogene. The CDR3 length is 16 residues. The CDR3 loop reads CASKGQGASSNQPQHF. CDR3 DNA: TGTGCCAGCAAGGGACAGGGGGCTTCTAGCAATCAGCCCCAGCATTTT.

The chain recombines TRBV7-2 with TRBJ1-4; weak D call: TRBD1 (5 bases). CDR3 size: 13 residues. Deletions cut 8 bases from V and 5 bases from J, with 12 bases between. Germline V gene data show CDR1 as SGHTA and CDR2 as FQGNSA. The DNA of the CDR3 is TGTGCCAGCGGGGGTGGGAGGAATGAAAAACTGTTTTTT. Protein product: CASGGGRNEKLFF.

The chain is built from TRBV19 and TRBJ1-1; tentative D call: TRBD1 (6 bases). CDR1 is LNHDA, CDR2 SQIVND, per germline (reference sequence). Trimming cost V 2 bases and J 5 bases, with 15 bases left between them. The CDR3 consists of 15 residues. The CDR3 sequence is CASSISTGLGTEAFF. For the CDR3, the DNA is TGTGCCAGTAGTATATCGACAGGTCTAGGGACTGAAGCTTTCTTT.

CDR3 protein: CASSVRGYQPQHF. In DNA, the CDR3 is TGTGCCAGCAGTGTTCGGGGGTATCAGCCCCAGCATTTT. V is TRBV2 and J is TRBJ1-5; D is perhaps TRBD1 (5 bases). Trimming shortened V by 4 bases and J by 5 bases, and 9 bases separated the two germline ends. The CDR3 consists of 13 residues. Per germline, CDR1 SNHLY and CDR2 FYNNEI.

The J gene is TRBJ2-2, the V gene TRBV24-1; TRBD1 aligns across 7 bases. The V gene's germline CDR1 is KGHDR and CDR2 SFDVKD. V lost 5 bases and J lost 7; bases outside the gene matches: 9. The CDR3 is 15 residues long. The CDR3 reads CATSGQGGYSGELFF. The CDR3 DNA sequence: TGTGCCACCAGTGGACAGGGCGGCTACAGCGGGGAGCTGTTTTTT.

This sequence joins TRBV9 and TRBJ1-5; TRBD1 is a possible D gene (6 bases). CDR3 length equals 14 residues. The V end was cut by 4 bases, the J end by 6 bases, with 14 bases between. Germline CDR1 is SGDLS and CDR2 is YYNGEE. The CDR3 here is CASSHTGTGQPQHF. The CDR3 nucleotides read TGTGCCAGCAGCCATACAGGGACGGGTCAGCCCCAGCATTTT.

This chain connects TRBV19 to TRBJ1-2; the match to TRBD1 covers 9 bases. The CDR3 is 14 residues long. V was clipped by 4 bases and J by 4 bases; unmatched bases: 4. Germline lookup yields CDR1 LNHDA and CDR2 SQIVND (reference sequence). CDR3 bases: TGTGCCAGTAGTACGGACAGGGGATCCTATGGCTACACCTTC. It translates to CASSTDRGSYGYTF.

The gene calls are TRBV7-9 and TRBJ1-2; perhaps TRBD1 as D (5 bases). Trimming removed 4 bases at V and 8 bases at J, with 11 bases between. This CDR3 region has 12 residues. Germline CDR1 and CDR2: SEHNR and FQNEAQ (reference sequence). DNA of the CDR3: TGTGCCAGCAGCTCACAGGACGGGGGCTACACCTTC. Its protein product is CASSSQDGGYTF.

The V and J genes are TRBV7-9 and TRBJ1-4; 9 bases match TRBD1. This CDR3 has 15 amino acids. V shed 3 bases and J 8 bases; nucleotides not matched to a gene: 7. The germline V gene encodes CDR1 SEHNR and CDR2 FQNEAQ (reference sequence). CDR3 coding DNA: TGTGCCAGCAGCTTGGATGGGACAGGGAGGGAAAAACTGTTTTTT. It encodes CASSLDGTGREKLFF.

The chain is built from TRBV7-9 and TRBJ2-3; weak D call: TRBD1 (5 bases). The CDR3 sequence is 14 residues long. CDR1 is SEHNR and CDR2 is FQNEAQ in the germline V gene (reference sequence). Trimming stripped 4 bases from V and 3 bases from J, with 11 bases between. The CDR3 DNA follows: TGTGCCAGCAGCTCGACAGCGACGACAGATACGCAGTATTTT. It is translated as CASSSTATTDTQYF.

In its sample, this clone was seen a few times. The chain employs TRBV28 and TRBJ1-1; 10 bases line up with TRBD1. CDR3 length: 14 amino acids. V lost 6 bases to trimming and J lost 4 bases; unmatched junction nucleotides: 5. Germline V gives CDR1 MDHEN, CDR2 SYDVKM. Here the CDR3 reads CASRTGTGATEAFF. CDR3 nucleotide sequence: TGTGCCAGCAGGACCGGGACAGGGGCCACTGAAGCTTTCTTT.

The chain combines TRBV4-3 with TRBJ2-7, with TRBD1 matching 11 bases. The J segment lost 0 bases and the V segment lost 3 bases, leaving 4 bases of the junction unmatched. Germline lookup yields CDR1 LGHNA and CDR2 YSLEER. CDR3 length: 16 amino acids. CDR3 DNA sequence: TGCGCCAGCAGCCATGACGGGACAGGGGGCTCCTACGAGCAGTACTTC. Translation gives CASSHDGTGGSYEQYF.

The chain links TRBV29-1 to TRBJ2-7; 9 nucleotides line up with TRBD1. Germline loops: CDR1 SQVTM, CDR2 ANQGSEA. The CDR3 is 13 amino acids. J was trimmed by 5 bases and V by 7 bases; bases with no gene match: 9. CDR3 protein: CSGGTGTGNEQYF. CDR3 nucleotide sequence: TGCAGCGGGGGAACCGGGACAGGGAACGAGCAGTACTTC.

The chain combines TRBV21-1 with TRBJ2-5; the table's D call, TRBD1, has no DNA check behind it. TRBV21-1 is a documented pseudogene. This CDR3 is built from 15 residues. In nucleotides, the CDR3 is TGTGCCAGCAGCAAGATCGACAGGGGAGAAGAGACCCAGTACTTC. It yields the protein CASSKIDRGEETQYF.

J is TRBJ1-2 and V is TRBV3-1 (or the pseudogene TRBV3-2); 8 nucleotides agree with TRBD1. V lost 5 bases and J lost 9; bases outside the gene matches: 11. The CDR3 consists of 14 residues. From germline, CDR1 is LGHDT and CDR2 YNNKEL (reference sequence). Here the CDR3 DNA reads TGTGCCAGCAGCAGCATACGGACAGGGATCAGCTACACCTTC. Translating it yields CASSSIRTGISYTF.

V gene TRBV9 combines with J gene TRBJ2-1; 7 nucleotides align to TRBD1. V gave up 1 base and J gave up 2 bases; unmatched junction bases: 6. The CDR3 is 16 amino acids. Germline V gives CDR1 SGDLS, CDR2 YYNGEE. This CDR3 reads CASSVYNRGAYNEQFF. The CDR3 DNA reads TGTGCCAGCAGCGTATACAACAGGGGAGCCTACAATGAGCAGTTCTTC.

The genes are TRBV7-9 and TRBJ1-3; TRBD1 is a possible D gene (6 bases). The CDR3 covers 15 residues. V was pared by 2 bases and J by 4 bases, with 12 bases between. Germline-derived CDR1 and CDR2 are SEHNR and FQNEAQ (reference sequence). CDR3 DNA: TGTGCCAGCAGCTTAAGAGGGGGGGAAGGAAACACCATATATTTT. Protein sequence: CASSLRGGEGNTIYF.

The chain links TRBV28 to TRBJ2-4; TRBD2 agrees at 7 bases. CDR1 is MDHEN, CDR2 SYDVKM, per germline. Losses at the gene ends were 8 bases for V and 2 bases for J; bases not matched to a gene: 9. CDR3 length equals 15 residues. The chain's CDR3 is CASYGGGRPKNIQYF. CDR3 coding DNA: TGTGCCAGCTATGGGGGGGGAAGGCCCAAAAACATTCAGTACTTC.

The rearrangement uses TRBV5-1 and TRBJ1-4, with 7 bases matching TRBD1. Germline assignment: CDR1 SGHRS and CDR2 YFSETQ. The trim removed 4 bases at V and 4 bases at J, leaving 7 bases unmatched. The length of the CDR3 is 15 residues. The CDR3 region has the DNA TGCGCCAGCAGCGTAGGGACAGTCATTAATGAAAAACTGTTTTTT. Amino acids: CASSVGTVINEKLFF.

The chain carries TRBV20-1 and TRBJ2-1; a weak D match, TRBD2 (5 bases). Trimming removed 6 bases from V and 6 bases from J, with 9 bases in between. Germline values: CDR1 DFQATT, CDR2 SNEGSKA (reference sequence). The CDR3 sequence is 11 residues long. CDR3 in DNA: TGCAGTGCCCCGGGGTCCAATGAGCAGTTCTTC. It encodes CSAPGSNEQFF.

This chain connects TRBV18 to TRBJ2-7, with 10 positions matching TRBD1. V shed 4 bases and J 6 bases; nucleotides not matched to a gene: 12. CDR3 length: 16 amino acids. Germline CDR1 KGHSH, CDR2 LQKENI. The CDR3 bases are TGTGCCAGCTCACAAACCCGCCCGGGACAGGGGTTCGAGCAGTACTTC. It specifies CASSQTRPGQGFEQYF.

The chain couples TRBV24-1 to TRBJ2-5; a weak D match, TRBD1 (6 bases). This CDR3 contains 14 residues. CDR1 KGHDR and CDR2 SFDVKD come from the germline V gene. The V end lost 5 bases, the J end lost 5 bases, and 14 bases lay between the germline ends. Here the CDR3 reads CATSGTAPGETQYF. In nucleotides, the CDR3 is TGTGCCACCAGTGGGACAGCGCCGGGGGAGACCCAGTACTTC.